This T cell receptor (beta chain) was retrieved from a study of T cell repertoires in cytomegalovirus infection. Study information: Indicated by public TCR beta signatures were CMV infection and matching HLA type. Study observations and caveats: The response measured ex vivo was dominated by TCR beta clonotypes (HLA-C-restricted and CMV-specific). Frequencies of public TCR beta families were cumulated, and this identified carriers of CMV plus the relevant HLA.

This clonotype was observed many times. As yet, its antigen is unknown. Deletions cut 5 bases from V and 3 bases from J, with 10 bases between. There are 13 residues in the CDR3. Germline assignment: CDR1 SGHTA and CDR2 FQGNSA. TCRdb called the reads again in MiXCR, with one record for every CDR3 protein. Of more than 400,000 distinct CDR3 sequences listed, less than 30% are singletons. The clonotype was recovered from a human donor in good health (CMV status not recorded). Some clones in this sample may be carry-over from other donors' samples. The specimen was PBMCs. The chain uses TRBV7-2 and TRBJ2-5; D possibly corresponds to TRBD1 (6 bases). The CDR3 bases are TGTGCCAGCAGCCGACACAGGGAAGAGACCCAGTACTTC. It yields the protein CASSRHREETQYF.